The 23 T cell receptor beta chains presented below share a single source sample, sequenced in a study of control samples from healthy donors and cancer patients. Libraries were prepared by immunoSEQ multiplex PCR; TCRdb keeps only in-frame clonotypes and omits some of them. The profile shows around 120,000 clones, around 90% of them singletons. Sequenced: blood. The source is a woman aged 70-85 years in good health.

The V gene is TRBV3-1 (or the pseudogene TRBV3-2), the J gene TRBJ1-2, with 9 bases matching TRBD1. The J segment lost 5 bases and the V segment lost 3 bases, leaving 4 bases of the junction unmatched. The V gene's germline CDR1 is LGHDT and CDR2 YNNKEL (reference sequence). The CDR3 extends over 14 amino acids. The CDR3 DNA follows: TGTGCCAGCAGCCAGGCGACAGGGGGGTATGGCTACACCTTC. Its protein is CASSQATGGYGYTF.

The chain is built from TRBV3-1 (or the pseudogene TRBV3-2) and TRBJ2-1; TRBD2 aligns across 12 bases. V gave up 4 bases and J gave up 7 bases; unmatched junction bases: 26. The CDR3 spans 22 residues. Germline V gives CDR1 LGHDT, CDR2 YNNKEL (reference sequence). The CDR3 loop reads CASSPGYQTLGTSGFFGNEQFF. CDR3 in DNA: TGTGCCAGCAGCCCGGGTTACCAGACGCTAGGGACTAGCGGGTTCTTTGGGAATGAGCAGTTCTTC.

The chain links TRBV4-2 to TRBJ2-7, with 8 bases lining up with TRBD1. Germline-derived CDR1 and CDR2 are LGHNA and YNFKEQ. This CDR3 comprises 15 residues. Unmatched junction bases numbered 3, after V lost 2 bases and J lost 0 bases. CDR3 bases: TGTGCCAGCAGCCAAACGACAGGGGTCTCCTACGAGCAGTACTTC. Its protein is CASSQTTGVSYEQYF.

The chain couples TRBV6-4 to TRBJ1-6; D might be TRBD1 (6 bases). Trimming took off 2 bases at V and 10 bases at J, with 12 bases between the two ends. Looked up from germline, CDR1 is MRHNA and CDR2 is SNTAGT. The CDR3 covers 14 residues. Here the CDR3 DNA reads TGTGCCAGCAGTGACGGGGGGCCGGGGTCACCCCTCCACTTT. Its protein product is CASSDGGPGSPLHF.

The chain couples TRBV25-1 to TRBJ1-5; D ambiguous. The V gene's germline CDR1 is MGHDK and CDR2 SYGVNS. This CDR3 contains 15 residues. Trimming took 1 base from V and 3 from J, leaving 10 bases between them. The CDR3 nucleotides read TGTGCCAGCAGTGAATCGTCGGCGGACAATCAGCCCCAGCATTTT. The encoded protein is CASSESSADNQPQHF.

The V gene is TRBV7-9, the J gene TRBJ2-7, with TRBD1 identical over 10 bases. Trimming removed 1 base from V and 5 bases from J; junction bases left unmatched: 5. Germline V gene lookup returns CDR1 SEHNR and CDR2 FQNEAQ (reference sequence). This CDR3 comprises 15 residues. CDR3 sequence (DNA): TGTGCCAGCAGCTTAGTTCGGGACAGGGGCGACGAGCAGTACTTC. Translating it yields CASSLVRDRGDEQYF.

This clone occurred a few times. This chain joins TRBV11-2 and TRBJ1-1; D not resolved. This CDR3 comprises 13 residues. Per germline, CDR1 SGHAT and CDR2 FQNNGV. With 1 base removed from V and 0 bases from J, the gap between germline ends came to 3 bases. The CDR3 nucleotides read TGTGCCAGCAGCTTAGGCATGAACACTGAAGCTTTCTTT. Encoded protein: CASSLGMNTEAFF.

The chain couples TRBV10-3 to TRBJ1-2; 8 bases match TRBD1. CDR1 is ENHRY and CDR2 is SYGVKD in the germline V gene. Trimming at V came to 4 bases and at J to 8 bases, leaving 12 bases not matched to a gene. This CDR3 region has 15 residues. CDR3 sequence: CAISAPDREVGGYTF. The CDR3 nucleotides read TGTGCCATCAGTGCCCCGGACAGGGAGGTCGGGGGCTACACCTTC.

The rearrangement links TRBV2 to TRBJ2-3; tentatively, D is TRBD2 (5 bases). The V gene lost 2 bases and the J gene lost 5 bases, with 5 bases spanning the gap. CDR1 is SNHLY, CDR2 FYNNEI, per germline. This CDR3 has 12 amino acids. As DNA, the CDR3 is TGTGCCAGCAGTGAAAGCGGAGATACGCAGTATTTT. It is translated as CASSESGDTQYF.

This sequence joins TRBV4-3 and TRBJ2-5; no clear D. Germline values: CDR1 LGHNA, CDR2 YSLEER. V shed 1 base and J shed 1 base, with 10 bases lying between them. The CDR3 has 15 residues. The CDR3 DNA is TGCGCCAGCAGCCAAGGACCCGGGCCCCAAGAGACCCAGTACTTC. Its protein is CASSQGPGPQETQYF.

The V and J genes are TRBV12-3 or TRBV12-4 and TRBJ1-2; TRBD1 matches 7 bases. The length of the CDR3 is 13 residues. Trimming took 3 bases from V and 4 from J; bases not matched to a gene: 2. The CDR3 spells CASSLRDSYGYTF. The CDR3 DNA follows: TGTGCCAGCAGTTTGAGGGACAGCTATGGCTACACCTTC.

The V call is TRBV4-1, the J call TRBJ1-2; D is possibly TRBD1 (6 bases). The CDR3 loop spans 14 amino acids. The germline V and J ends were trimmed by 3 bases and 0 bases, with 8 bases remaining between them. CDR1 is MGHRA, CDR2 YSYEKL, per germline. The CDR3 DNA reads as TGCGCCAGCAGCCACCGGACAGCTAACTATGGCTACACCTTC. Translating gives CASSHRTANYGYTF.

The V call is TRBV6-6, the J call TRBJ1-2; D might be TRBD1 (6 bases). The CDR3 is 16 amino acids. V was pared by 5 bases and J by 2 bases, with 18 bases between. Germline CDR1 reads MNHNY; CDR2 reads SVGAGI (reference sequence). The DNA of the CDR3 is TGTGCCAGCAGTCGCCATCATGGACAGAGAAACTATGGCTACACCTTC. Amino acids: CASSRHHGQRNYGYTF.

This rearrangement joins TRBV5-1 to TRBJ2-3; 9 bases align to TRBD2. The germline gives CDR1 SGHRS, CDR2 YFSETQ. This CDR3 comprises 17 residues. Losses at the gene ends were 4 bases for V and 5 bases for J; bases not matched to a gene: 14. The CDR3 DNA sequence: TGCGCCAGCAGCATCGGACTATTGCGGGGGGGACAAGATACGCAGTATTTT. Protein: CASSIGLLRGGQDTQYF.

This chain connects TRBV7-9 to TRBJ1-1, with a tentative D call TRBD1 (5 bases). Between the trimmed V and J ends, which lost 5 bases and 4 bases, there was a span of 11 bases. In germline, CDR1 is SEHNR, CDR2 FQNEAQ (reference sequence). This CDR3 contains 13 residues. CDR3 region: CASSPPGGTEAFF. As DNA, the CDR3 is TGTGCCAGCAGCCCGCCGGGGGGCACTGAAGCTTTCTTT.

This chain links TRBV14 with TRBJ1-2; D is unclear. This CDR3 comprises 14 residues. From germline, CDR1 is SGHDN and CDR2 FVKESK. Trimming shortened V by 4 bases and J by 6 bases, and 15 bases separated the two germline ends. The CDR3 protein is CASSPLQWSDGYTF. CDR3 nucleotide sequence: TGTGCCAGCAGCCCTCTCCAGTGGTCCGATGGCTACACCTTC.

The CDR3 sequence: CASSLNQGSTEAFF. The CDR3 coding sequence is TGTGCCAGCTCACTTAATCAGGGATCAACTGAAGCTTTCTTT. The chain recombines TRBV18 with TRBJ1-1; D might be TRBD1 (5 bases). Trimming removed 4 bases from V and 5 bases from J, with 14 bases in between. This CDR3 has 14 residues. CDR1 is KGHSH, CDR2 LQKENI, per germline.

The chain joins TRBV24-1 to TRBJ1-2; 8 bases are shared with TRBD1. Germline-derived CDR1 and CDR2 are KGHDR and SFDVKD. CDR3 length equals 15 residues. Trimming removed 4 bases from V and 3 bases from J; junction bases left unmatched: 6. CDR3 nucleotides: TGTGCCACCAGTGACCCGGACAGGGACTACTATGGCTACACCTTC. This codes for CATSDPDRDYYGYTF.

The chain employs TRBV19 and TRBJ1-5, with 11 nucleotides matching TRBD1. Germline V lookup: CDR1 LNHDA, CDR2 SQIVND (reference sequence). This CDR3 spans 15 amino acids. Trimming at V came to 6 bases and at J to 8 bases, leaving 9 bases not matched to a gene. CDR3 residues: CASRNRDRGGKPQHF. The CDR3 nucleotides read TGTGCCAGTAGGAACCGGGACAGGGGGGGAAAGCCCCAGCATTTT. Filled out from reference TRBV19 and TRBJ1-5, the complete variable domain reads DGGITQSPKYLFRKEGQNVTLSCEQNLNHDAMYWYRQDPGQGLRLIYYSQIVNDFQKGDIAEGYSVSREKKESFPLTVTSAQKNPTAFYLCASRNRDRGGKPQHFGDGTRLSIL.

This clone was counted only a few times. This sequence joins TRBV7-9 and TRBJ1-1; a possible D gene is TRBD1 (5 bases). The CDR3 has 13 residues. V was pared by 6 bases and J by 10 bases, with 18 bases between. Germline V gene data show CDR1 as SEHNR and CDR2 as FQNEAQ (reference sequence). The CDR3: CASSGRLGLGAFF. CDR3 DNA: TGTGCCAGCAGTGGACGGCTGGGGCTGGGAGCTTTCTTT.

CDR3 residues: CASSFVGSLGTDTQYF. CDR3 DNA sequence: TGTGCCAGCAGCTTCGTGGGGTCTCTCGGCACAGATACGCAGTATTTT. The rearrangement joins TRBV11-2 to TRBJ2-3, with unresolved D. This CDR3 has 16 residues. V lost 3 bases and J 1 base, leaving 14 bases between the germline ends. Germline V lookup: CDR1 SGHAT, CDR2 FQNNGV. Full variable domain (remainder filled in from reference TRBV11-2 and TRBJ2-3): EAGVAQSPRYKIIEKRQSVAFWCNPISGHATLYWYQQILGQGPKLLIQFQNNGVVDDSQLPKDRFSAERLKGVDSTLKIQPAKLEDSAVYLCASSFVGSLGTDTQYFGPGTRLTVL.

The CDR3 bases are TGTGCCAGCACCGACAGGGGGAAGGGGACTGAAGCTTTCTTT. Its protein product is CASTDRGKGTEAFF. The V and J genes are TRBV5-5 and TRBJ1-1; the match to TRBD1 covers 9 bases. CDR1 is SGHKS and CDR2 is YYEKEE in the germline V gene (reference sequence). This CDR3 region has 14 residues. V gave up 6 bases and J gave up 5 bases; unmatched junction bases: 8.

Comments on this clone: Other DNA sequences in the same sample also yield this CDR3. The chain links TRBV5-8 to TRBJ1-1; no clear D. The CDR3 is 13 amino acids. Germline CDR1 and CDR2: SGHTS and YDEGEE. The germline V and J ends were trimmed by 0 bases and 2 bases, with 5 bases remaining between them. CDR3 bases: TGTGCCAGCAGCTTGGGGCTAAACACTGAAGCTTTCTTT. This sequence encodes CASSLGLNTEAFF.